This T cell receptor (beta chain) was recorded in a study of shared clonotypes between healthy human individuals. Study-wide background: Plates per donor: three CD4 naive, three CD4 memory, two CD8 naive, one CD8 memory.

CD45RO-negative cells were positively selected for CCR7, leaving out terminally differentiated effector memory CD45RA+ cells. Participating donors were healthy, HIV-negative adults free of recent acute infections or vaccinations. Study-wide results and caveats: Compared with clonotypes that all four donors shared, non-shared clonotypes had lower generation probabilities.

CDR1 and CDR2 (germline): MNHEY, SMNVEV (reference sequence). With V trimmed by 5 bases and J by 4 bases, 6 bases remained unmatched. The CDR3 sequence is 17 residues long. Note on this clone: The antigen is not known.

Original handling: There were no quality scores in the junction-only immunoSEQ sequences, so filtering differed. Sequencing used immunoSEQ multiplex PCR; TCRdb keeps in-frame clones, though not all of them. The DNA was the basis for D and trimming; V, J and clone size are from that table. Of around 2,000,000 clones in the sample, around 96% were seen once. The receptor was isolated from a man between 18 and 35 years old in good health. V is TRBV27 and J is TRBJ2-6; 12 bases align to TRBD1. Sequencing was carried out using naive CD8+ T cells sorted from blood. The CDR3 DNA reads TGTGCCAGCAGTCGGGGACAGGGGGCGCCCGGGGCCAACGTCCTGACTTTC. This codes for CASSRGQGAPGANVLTF.